The clone carrying this T cell receptor beta chain was seen only a few times. What it recognizes is unknown. The sample comes from a study of T cells in Graves' hyperthyroidism and ophthalmopathy. Findings of the study overall: Blood also carried most thyroid clonotypes expanded above 0.001.

V lost 0 bases to trimming and J lost 2 bases, with 3 bases between them. This CDR3 is built from 13 residues. Per germline, CDR1 SEHNR and CDR2 FQNEAQ (reference sequence). The study left out patients who had uncontrolled infection, other autoimmune disease, pregnancy or lactation. RNA transcripts gave rise to amplified TCR beta CDR3 regions. Initially, a first-round RT-PCR of the TCR CDR3 employed the HTBI primer set. Each CDR3 protein gets one entry after TCRdb re-called the multiplex PCR reads with MiXCR. The profile shows about 300,000 distinct CDR3 sequences, roughly 17% of them singletons. The chain is built from TRBV7-9 and TRBJ2-3; no firm D call. Material for sequencing was blood. The receptor's source is a man aged 25-45 years with Graves' hyperthyroidism. CDR3 region: CASSLAATDTQYF. The CDR3 DNA reads TGTGCCAGCAGCTTAGCCGCCACAGATACGCAGTATTTT.